The 26 T cell receptor beta chains below all came from one sample that was sequenced in a study of blood T cell repertoires in COVID-19. Generated by immunoSEQ multiplex PCR, the TCRdb table keeps only in-frame clones and is missing some. The sample lists over 200,000 clones, roughly 90% seen once, with around 10% in the top ten. Sequenced material: PBMCs or T cells enriched from blood (not recorded which). The receptors originated from a man between 35 and 55 years old who had recovered from COVID-19.

The chain uses TRBV21-1 and TRBJ1-4. TRBV21-1 is assigned pseudogene status. The CDR3 covers 17 residues. DNA of the CDR3: TGTGCCAGCAGCGACCTCCGGGATCCCGAGGGTTTTGAAAAACTGTTTTTT. It encodes CASSDLRDPEGFEKLFF.

The chain couples TRBV2 to TRBJ1-1; 7 bases map to TRBD1. CDR1 and CDR2 (germline): SNHLY, FYNNEI. The CDR3 extends over 17 amino acids. The trim removed 5 bases at V and 5 bases at J, leaving 17 bases unmatched. The CDR3 here is CASSRDTLTGLRTEAFF. The CDR3 nucleotides are TGTGCCAGCAGTCGGGACACATTGACAGGGCTGAGAACTGAAGCTTTCTTT. The full variable domain, its missing parts supplied by reference TRBV2 and TRBJ1-1, is EPEVTQTPSHQVTQMGQEVILRCVPISNHLYFYWYRQILGQKVEFLVSFYNNEISEKSEIFDDQFSVERPDGSNFTLKIRSTKLEDSAMYFCASSRDTLTGLRTEAFFGQGTRLTVV.

The J gene is TRBJ1-1, the V gene TRBV5-6; D remains unclear. The CDR3 runs 14 residues. CDR1 is SGHDT, CDR2 YYEEEE, per germline. V lost 1 base to trimming and J lost 5 bases, with 12 bases between them. The chain's CDR3 is CASSLRRAWTEAFF. The CDR3 nucleotides are TGTGCCAGCAGCTTGCGGAGGGCATGGACTGAAGCTTTCTTT. Looking up the rest from reference TRBV5-6 and TRBJ1-1 gives the full variable domain: DAGVTQSPTHLIKTRGQQVTLRCSPKSGHDTVSWYQQALGQGPQFIFQYYEEEERQRGNFPDRFSGHQFPNYSSELNVNALLLGDSALYLCASSLRRAWTEAFFGQGTRLTVV.

The V gene is TRBV28, the J gene TRBJ2-7; the match to TRBD1 covers 9 bases. The ends lost 7 bases at V and 4 bases at J; junction bases unmatched: 14. Looked up from germline, CDR1 is MDHEN and CDR2 is SYDVKM. The length of the CDR3 is 16 residues. The CDR3 protein is CASILEMTGGQYEQYF. The CDR3 nucleotides are TGTGCCAGCATCCTCGAGATGACAGGGGGTCAATACGAGCAGTACTTC.

The rearrangement uses TRBV7-2 and TRBJ2-3, with a possible D match to TRBD2 (5 bases). The V end was cut by 2 bases, the J end by 3 bases, with 21 bases between. This CDR3 has 18 residues. Germline V lookup: CDR1 SGHTA, CDR2 FQGNSA. CDR3 sequence: CASSLIGLAGIRTDTQYF. DNA of the CDR3: TGTGCCAGCAGCTTAATCGGGCTAGCAGGTATCCGGACAGATACGCAGTATTTT. Using reference TRBV7-2 and TRBJ2-3 for the parts outside the CDR3, the full variable domain is GAGVSQSPSNKVTEKGKDVELRCDPISGHTALYWYRQSLGQGLEFLIYFQGNSAPDKSGLPSDRFSAERTGGSVSTLTIQRTQQEDSAVYLCASSLIGLAGIRTDTQYFGPGTRLTVL.

The chain has TRBV27 and TRBJ2-5, with TRBD1 as a possible D gene (6 bases). The ends were cut back, 6 bases at V and 4 bases at J, with 12 bases in the middle. The CDR3 has 13 residues. CDR1 is MNHEY and CDR2 is SMNVEV in the germline V gene (reference sequence). The CDR3 coding sequence is TGTGCCAGCAGACCAGGGGTAGTAGAGACCCAGTACTTC. Translation gives CASRPGVVETQYF.

V gene TRBV27 combines with J gene TRBJ2-7; TRBD1 matches 8 bases. V shed 4 bases, J shed 0 bases, and the junction held 5 bases outside the gene matches. Germline CDR1 and CDR2: MNHEY and SMNVEV (reference sequence). The CDR3 covers 15 residues. The CDR3, as DNA: TGTGCCAGCAGTTCTTCCGGGACAGGCTCCTACGAGCAGTACTTC. The encoded protein is CASSSSGTGSYEQYF.

This clone was picked up one time. This chain connects TRBV4-3 to TRBJ2-3, with a tentative D call TRBD2 (6 bases). Trimming cost V 4 bases and J 2 bases, with 19 bases left between them. Per the germline V gene, CDR1 is LGHNA and CDR2 is YSLEER. The CDR3 runs to 17 residues. The CDR3 bases are TGCGCCAGCAGCCCGCGCGGGGTAAAAGTCGCCACAGATACGCAGTATTTT. This sequence encodes CASSPRGVKVATDTQYF.

The V and J genes are TRBV7-9 and TRBJ2-5; the D gene is possibly TRBD1 (6 bases). Germline CDR1 is SEHNR and CDR2 is FQNEAQ (reference sequence). This CDR3 has 15 residues. V lost 7 bases, J lost 5 bases, and 20 bases lay in between. The CDR3 is CASTPSGGASETQYF. For the CDR3, the DNA is TGTGCCAGCACCCCGAGTGGGGGCGCTTCTGAGACCCAGTACTTC.

The sample holds one count of this clone. The rearrangement joins TRBV4-2 to TRBJ2-1; TRBD2 matches at 13 bases. Germline V gives CDR1 LGHNA, CDR2 YNFKEQ. Trimming took 2 bases from V and 4 from J; bases not matched to a gene: 11. CDR3 length equals 19 residues. This CDR3 reads CASSQSTGLAGIPYNEQFF. CDR3 nucleotide sequence: TGTGCCAGCAGCCAATCTACGGGACTAGCGGGAATCCCTTACAATGAGCAGTTCTTC.

The chain is built from TRBV19 and TRBJ1-6, with TRBD1 matching 7 bases. The germline V gene encodes CDR1 LNHDA and CDR2 SQIVND (reference sequence). This CDR3 spans 16 amino acids. The J segment lost 3 bases and the V segment lost 5 bases, leaving 7 bases of the junction unmatched. This chain's CDR3 is CASSQMDRIYNSPLHF. The CDR3 DNA is TGTGCCAGTAGTCAGATGGACAGGATCTATAATTCACCCCTCCACTTT.

This rearrangement joins TRBV28 to TRBJ1-3; no reliable D call. V was trimmed by 1 base and J by 0 bases, leaving 10 bases between them. The length of the CDR3 is 16 residues. Looked up from germline, CDR1 is MDHEN and CDR2 is SYDVKM. Here the CDR3 reads CASSLYRLTSGNTIYF. The CDR3 DNA reads TGTGCCAGCAGTTTATACCGACTCACCTCTGGAAACACCATATATTTT.

The chain combines TRBV9 with TRBJ1-1; TRBD1 is a possible D gene (6 bases). V was cut by 0 bases and J by 4 bases, with 16 bases left in between. The CDR3 length is 16 residues. Germline CDR1 and CDR2: SGDLS and YYNGEE. For the CDR3, the DNA is TGTGCCAGCAGCGTAGCTACGACAGGACGGAGCACTGAAGCTTTCTTT. Its protein is CASSVATTGRSTEAFF.

J is TRBJ1-1 and V is TRBV5-1; D unclear. Trimming left V 0 bases short and J 1 base short, with 7 bases between. There are 14 residues in the CDR3. Germline V gene lookup returns CDR1 SGHRS and CDR2 YFSETQ. For the CDR3, the DNA is TGCGCCAGCAGCTTGGAACGGTCGAACACTGAAGCTTTCTTT. It is translated as CASSLERSNTEAFF.

V gene TRBV4-1 combines with J gene TRBJ1-5, with 11 bases aligning to TRBD1. Germline V gives CDR1 MGHRA, CDR2 YSYEKL. This CDR3 is built from 22 residues. With 0 bases clipped from V and 1 base from J, the junction kept 17 bases outside the gene matches. CDR3 sequence (DNA): TGCGCCAGCAGCCAAGATTTTGGGTGGACAGGGGGCGCGGATAAGAGCAATCAGCCCCAGCATTTT. Its translation is CASSQDFGWTGGADKSNQPQHF.

The chain has TRBV7-9 and TRBJ1-5; TRBD1 matches 8 bases. This CDR3 comprises 16 residues. J lost 4 bases, V lost 5 bases, and 10 bases had no gene match. Germline-derived CDR1 and CDR2 are SEHNR and FQNEAQ (reference sequence). CDR3 loop: CASSEAATGENQPQHF. DNA for the CDR3: TGTGCCAGCAGCGAAGCCGCGACAGGGGAGAATCAGCCCCAGCATTTT. The full variable domain, completed using reference TRBV7-9 and TRBJ1-5, is DTGVSQNPRHKITKRGQNVTFRCDPISEHNRLYWYRQTLGQGPEFLTYFQNEAQLEKSRLLSDRFSAERPKGSFSTLEIQRTEQGDSAMYLCASSEAATGENQPQHFGDGTRLSIL.

DNA of the CDR3: TGCGCCAGCAGTACTACACGCGCTGGGGCCAACGTCCTGACTTTC. It yields the protein CASSTTRAGANVLTF. J is TRBJ2-6 and V is TRBV5-1; D is uncertain. The CDR3 is 15 amino acids. Trimming removed 5 bases at V and 2 bases at J, with 11 bases between. From germline, CDR1 is SGHRS and CDR2 YFSETQ.

As for this clone: The sample contains more than one DNA sequence encoding this CDR3. The chain is built from TRBV2 and TRBJ1-2, with D perhaps matching TRBD1 (5 bases). This CDR3 spans 14 amino acids. From germline, CDR1 is SNHLY and CDR2 FYNNEI. The ends were cut back, 3 bases at V and 1 base at J, with 9 bases in the middle. The CDR3 region has the DNA TGTGCCAGCAGTGACAGGGCTATTAACTATGGCTACACCTTC. Its protein is CASSDRAINYGYTF.

The J gene is TRBJ1-5, the V gene TRBV6-5; TRBD1 matches 8 bases. The germline V gene encodes CDR1 MNHEY and CDR2 SVGAGI. The CDR3 contains 14 residues. V was pared by 4 bases and J by 6 bases, with 5 bases of the junction left unmatched. The CDR3 nucleotides are TGTGCCAGCAGTTCAGACAGGGGTGGTCAGCCCCAGCATTTT. Translation: CASSSDRGGQPQHF.

The genes are TRBV12-3 or TRBV12-4 and TRBJ1-2, with D uncertain. The CDR3 is 13 residues long. Trimming stripped 1 base from V and 4 bases from J, with 7 bases between. In DNA, the CDR3 is TGTGCCAGCAGTTTAGGGCAAGTCTATGGCTACACCTTC. Its protein is CASSLGQVYGYTF.

The chain recombines TRBV19 with TRBJ2-3; 10 bases agree with TRBD2. Trimming took 4 bases from V and 5 from J; bases not matched to a gene: 9. Looked up from germline, CDR1 is LNHDA and CDR2 is SQIVND (reference sequence). The CDR3 length is 16 residues. CDR3 sequence (DNA): TGTGCCAGTAGTACAACTAGCGGGATAGGCGGAGATACGCAGTATTTT. Its protein is CASSTTSGIGGDTQYF. Supplemented by reference TRBV19 and TRBJ2-3, the full variable domain reads DGGITQSPKYLFRKEGQNVTLSCEQNLNHDAMYWYRQDPGQGLRLIYYSQIVNDFQKGDIAEGYSVSREKKESFPLTVTSAQKNPTAFYLCASSTTSGIGGDTQYFGPGTRLTVL.

The chain is built from TRBV27 and TRBJ1-5; 11 positions agree with TRBD1. V lost 5 bases and J lost 3; bases outside the gene matches: 6. CDR3 length: 16 residues. Germline V gene lookup returns CDR1 MNHEY and CDR2 SMNVEV (reference sequence). The DNA of the CDR3 is TGTGCCAGCAGTCTCAGGACAGGGGGCGTCAATCAGCCCCAGCATTTT. Protein sequence: CASSLRTGGVNQPQHF.

The rearrangement joins TRBV6-5 to TRBJ1-4; D gene uncertain. Germline-derived CDR1 and CDR2 are MNHEY and SVGAGI. This CDR3 has 15 amino acids. Between the trimmed V and J ends, which lost 8 bases and 0 bases, there was a span of 13 bases. CDR3 DNA: TGTGCCAGCGGCTCGTTTGGAGCAACTAATGAAAAACTGTTTTTT. Translation gives CASGSFGATNEKLFF.

The rearrangement links TRBV3-1 (or the pseudogene TRBV3-2) to TRBJ2-2; perhaps TRBD1 as D (6 bases). The CDR3 is made up of 14 amino acids. Germline lookup yields CDR1 LGHDT and CDR2 YNNKEL (reference sequence). V was shortened by 4 bases and J by 4 bases, with 10 bases between the two germline ends. Here the CDR3 DNA reads TGTGCCAGCAGCCCAAACAGGGTCACCGGGGAGCTGTTTTTT. Its translation: CASSPNRVTGELFF.

This rearrangement joins TRBV11-2 to TRBJ2-7; D might be TRBD2 (6 bases). Germline V gene sequence: CDR1 SGHAT, CDR2 FQNNGV. V lost 5 bases, J lost 3 bases, and 14 bases lay in between. The CDR3 contains 14 residues. The CDR3 bases are TGTGCCAGCAGCCTGGACTACGGGAACTACGAGCAGTACTTC. It yields the protein CASSLDYGNYEQYF.

The chain carries TRBV5-8 and TRBJ1-2, with unresolved D. The CDR3 is 14 residues long. V was clipped by 0 bases and J by 4 bases, with 10 bases between them. In germline, CDR1 is SGHTS, CDR2 YDEGEE. The CDR3 spells CASSLVRGTYGYTF. The DNA of the CDR3 is TGTGCCAGCAGCTTGGTCCGGGGTACCTATGGCTACACCTTC.